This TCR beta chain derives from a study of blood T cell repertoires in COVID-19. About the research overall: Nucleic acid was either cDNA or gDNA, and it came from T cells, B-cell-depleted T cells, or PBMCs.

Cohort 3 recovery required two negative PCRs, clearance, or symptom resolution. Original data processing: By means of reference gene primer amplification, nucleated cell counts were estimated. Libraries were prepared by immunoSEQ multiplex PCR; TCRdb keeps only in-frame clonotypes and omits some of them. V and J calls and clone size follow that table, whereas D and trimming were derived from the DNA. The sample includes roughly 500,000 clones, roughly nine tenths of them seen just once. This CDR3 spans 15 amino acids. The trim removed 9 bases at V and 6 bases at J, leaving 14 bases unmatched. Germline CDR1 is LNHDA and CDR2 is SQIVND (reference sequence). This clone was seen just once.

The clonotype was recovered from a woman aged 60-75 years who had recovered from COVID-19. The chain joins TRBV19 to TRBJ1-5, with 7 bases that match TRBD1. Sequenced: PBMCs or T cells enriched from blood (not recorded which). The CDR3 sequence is CASSPGQAQGQPQHF. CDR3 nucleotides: TGTGCCAGCAGCCCCGGACAGGCTCAGGGTCAGCCCCAGCATTTT.